Sequencing of this TCR beta chain was carried out in a study of regulatory T cells in long-lasting Graves disease. Study summary: Antithyroid drugs had been given to newly diagnosed Graves' patients for under 3 months.

Combining iRepertoire HTBI primers with Arm-PCR of CDR3 regions, the authors built TCR beta libraries. Using its own MiXCR run on the multiplex PCR reads, TCRdb lists one record per CDR3 protein. The sample gives some 200,000 distinct CDR3 sequences, roughly a fifth of which show up once; 12% is in the top ten. Ten or more counts support this clonotype. The CDR3 length is 16 residues. The germline CDR1 and CDR2 sequences are SGDLS and YYNGEE. Trimming took 0 bases from V and 6 from J, leaving 18 bases between them. Time point indicated: newly diagnosed GD, antithyroid drugs for less than 3 months. After RNA was extracted from PBMCs, the TCR library was made from it. With EDTA tubes as the receptacles, about 10 milliliters of peripheral blood were drawn. The same data also contributed to another study, on T cells in Graves' hyperthyroidism and ophthalmopathy. That investigation notes: Each patient was aged 18 to 65 and had newly diagnosed hyperthyroidism of under 2 months' duration.

This clonotype was obtained from a woman aged 25 to 39 with Graves disease. The chain recombines TRBV9 with TRBJ1-2, with D uncertain. The sequenced sample was peripheral blood mononuclear cells (PBMCs), obtained at new diagnosis, from a patient treated with antithyroid drugs. CDR3 residues: CASSVEEIPRFHGYTF. The CDR3 DNA reads TGTGCCAGCAGCGTAGAGGAGATCCCTCGCTTCCATGGCTACACCTTC.